This T cell receptor beta chain was profiled in a study of cytomegalovirus exposure and HLA in healthy donors. Study-level information: There were approximately 400 genotyped donors. Of these, about 81% fell in the genetic ancestry cluster associated with self-reported Caucasian donors.

Study-wide results and caveats: It was reportedly the case that the classifier diagnosed cytomegalovirus status with high specificity and sensitivity. Immune exposure information available was restricted to CMV serostatus.

V shed 0 bases and J 7 bases; nucleotides not matched to a gene: 13. The CDR3 runs 17 residues. Per the germline V gene, CDR1 is SGDLS and CDR2 is YYNGEE. For this clone: Its antigen remains unidentified.

Both 60 Vbeta primers and 13 Jbeta primers went into the PCR. The table came from immunoSEQ multiplex PCR; TCRdb's copy has only in-frame clones and leaves some out. The data show 100,000 or so clones, around four fifths seen once. The sequencing sample was made of PBMCs. This TCR was sampled from a man aged 25-40 years in good health and CMV-seropositive. V gene TRBV9 combines with J gene TRBJ2-1; 7 nucleotides match TRBD2. CDR3 sequence: CASSVGGGTGGANEQFF. CDR3 DNA sequence: TGTGCCAGCAGCGTAGGGGGTGGAACGGGAGGCGCTAATGAGCAGTTCTTC.